The 9 T cell receptor beta chains in this list originate from one sample, sequenced in a study of cytomegalovirus exposure and HLA in healthy donors. It was with 60 Vbeta and 13 Jbeta primers that the PCR ran. Measured with immunoSEQ multiplex PCR; TCRdb has only the in-frame clones, and not every one. This table holds fewer than 90,000 clones, around two thirds found once. The sequencing input was PBMCs. The receptor source for this set is a woman in her 50s in good health and CMV-seropositive.

The chain uses TRBV7-9 and TRBJ1-6; unclear D gene. The V end lost 0 bases, the J end lost 8 bases, and 8 bases lay between the germline ends. The CDR3 extends over 14 amino acids. CDR1 and CDR2 from the germline V gene are SEHNR and FQNEAQ (reference sequence). The DNA of the CDR3 is TGTGCCAGCAGCTTAGCGGCCGGGGATTCACCCCTCCACTTT. It translates to CASSLAAGDSPLHF. Full variable domain (outside the CDR3, taken from reference TRBV7-9 and TRBJ1-6): DTGVSQNPRHKITKRGQNVTFRCDPISEHNRLYWYRQTLGQGPEFLTYFQNEAQLEKSRLLSDRFSAERPKGSFSTLEIQRTEQGDSAMYLCASSLAAGDSPLHFGNGTRLTVT.

This chain joins TRBV10-3 and TRBJ2-5, with 7 bases aligning to TRBD1. The CDR3 has 13 amino acids. The germline CDR1 and CDR2 sequences are ENHRY and SYGVKD. V gave up 8 bases and J gave up 1 base; unmatched junction bases: 4. The CDR3, as DNA: TGTGCCATCTCGACAGGGCTCCAAGAGACCCAGTACTTC. Translating it yields CAISTGLQETQYF.

This chain uses TRBV28 with TRBJ1-2; D is possibly TRBD1 (6 bases). Trimming stripped 6 bases from V and 4 bases from J, with 15 bases between. CDR3 size: 14 residues. Germline V gene sequence: CDR1 MDHEN, CDR2 SYDVKM. The CDR3 here is CASSNSDSPYGYTF. The DNA for the CDR3 is TGTGCCAGCAGCAATTCGGACAGCCCCTATGGCTACACCTTC.

Here the CDR3 DNA reads TGTGCCAGCAGAACAGCGGTAGGGGGGCAGTACTTC. It is translated as CASRTAVGGQYF. The chain has TRBV28 and TRBJ2-7, with D possibly TRBD1 on 6 matching bases. The V end was cut by 6 bases, the J end by 9 bases, with 15 bases between. The CDR3 is 12 residues long. The germline gives CDR1 MDHEN, CDR2 SYDVKM.

The J gene is TRBJ1-1, the V gene TRBV7-6; D may be TRBD1 (6 bases). V was clipped by 3 bases and J by 5 bases, with 10 bases between them. Germline values: CDR1 SGHVS, CDR2 FNYEAQ. This CDR3 spans 13 amino acids. The CDR3 DNA reads TGTGCCAGCAGCTTTCAGGGGCATACTGAAGCTTTCTTT. Residues: CASSFQGHTEAFF.

This chain connects TRBV9 to TRBJ2-4, with D possibly matching TRBD1 (6 bases). Trimming took off 1 base at V and 4 bases at J, with 9 bases between the two ends. The CDR3 spans 14 residues. Germline V gene lookup returns CDR1 SGDLS and CDR2 YYNGEE. The CDR3 is CASSVPTGKNIQYF. DNA for the CDR3: TGTGCCAGCAGCGTACCTACAGGGAAAAACATTCAGTACTTC.

The rearrangement links TRBV5-4 to TRBJ2-3; D is unclear. V lost 1 base and J lost 1, with 7 bases in between. The germline V gene encodes CDR1 SGHNT and CDR2 YYREEE (reference sequence). This CDR3 region has 14 residues. The CDR3 DNA sequence: TGTGCCAGCAGCTTGTGGGCAGGCACAGATACGCAGTATTTT. This codes for CASSLWAGTDTQYF.

The V gene is TRBV25-1, the J gene TRBJ2-5, with 7 bases aligning to TRBD2. V lost 7 bases, J lost 0 bases, and 11 bases stayed unmatched. The CDR3 has 16 amino acids. Germline values: CDR1 MGHDK, CDR2 SYGVNS. The CDR3 nucleotides read TGTGCCAGCACTGGAATGGCGGGGGACCACCAAGAGACCCAGTACTTC. It codes for CASTGMAGDHQETQYF.

The chain combines TRBV7-2 with TRBJ2-5; D unresolved. This CDR3 comprises 14 residues. Trimming left V 5 bases short and J 2 bases short, with 12 bases between. In germline, CDR1 is SGHTA, CDR2 FQGNSA. The CDR3 region is CASSLTGWQETQYF. The CDR3 DNA reads as TGTGCCAGCAGCCTTACCGGGTGGCAAGAGACCCAGTACTTC.